A single sample is the source of the 9 T cell receptor beta chains below, sequenced in a study of Ad26.COV2.S vaccination and SARS-CoV-2 variants. Treatment here: around 19 received Ad26.COV2.S at low or high dose, single or two shots; several received placebo; per-sample allocation not given. Collection of samples fell on day 63 after the first vaccine or placebo injection. Sequencing used immunoSEQ multiplex PCR; TCRdb keeps in-frame clones, though not all of them. The sample yields 350,000 to 450,000 clones, around 87% seen once. The sample was peripheral blood, taken in a trial of Ad26.COV2.S vaccine versus placebo. The receptors shown here come from a person aged 18-60 years who received the Ad26.COV2.S COVID-19 vaccine or a placebo.

The V gene is TRBV7-2, the J gene TRBJ1-1, with D perhaps matching TRBD1 (6 bases). Looked up from germline, CDR1 is SGHTA and CDR2 is FQGNSA. V lost 1 base and J lost 4, with 13 bases in between. The length of the CDR3 is 15 residues. The CDR3 is CASSLGSLGGTEAFF. CDR3 DNA: TGTGCCAGCAGCTTAGGGTCCCTAGGGGGCACTGAAGCTTTCTTT.

The chain combines TRBV19 with TRBJ2-7; D not certain. The CDR3 sequence is 14 residues long. Germline V lookup: CDR1 LNHDA, CDR2 SQIVND (reference sequence). Trimming took 1 base from V and 1 from J, leaving 8 bases between them. CDR3 region: CASSIAGLSYEQYF. The CDR3 DNA sequence: TGTGCCAGTAGTATAGCCGGTTTGTCCTACGAGCAGTACTTC.

The chain uses TRBV7-2 and TRBJ2-5; 8 bases match TRBD1. CDR3 length: 16 residues. CDR1 is SGHTA and CDR2 is FQGNSA in the germline V gene. The trim removed 1 base at V and 1 base at J, leaving 5 bases unmatched. Here the CDR3 DNA reads TGTGCCAGCAGCTTAGTGCAGGGGGCAGCCCAAGAGACCCAGTACTTC. Encoded protein: CASSLVQGAAQETQYF.

Only one count was recorded for this clone. This chain links TRBV28 with TRBJ1-1; D gene ambiguous. The V end lost 3 bases, the J end lost 7 bases, and 12 bases lay between the germline ends. The CDR3 totals 13 residues. CDR1 is MDHEN and CDR2 is SYDVKM in the germline V gene. CDR3: CASSFEGRDEAFF. Written as DNA, the CDR3 is TGTGCCAGCAGTTTTGAGGGTCGCGATGAAGCTTTCTTT.

The rearrangement links TRBV9 to TRBJ1-5; D is possibly TRBD1 (6 bases). This CDR3 has 15 residues. Trimming removed 3 bases at V and 4 bases at J, with 14 bases between. In germline, CDR1 is SGDLS, CDR2 YYNGEE. CDR3 nucleotide sequence: TGTGCCAGCAGCGAGGGGGGATCGGCAAATCAGCCCCAGCATTTT. The encoded protein is CASSEGGSANQPQHF.

This clone was seen a few times. This chain links TRBV19 with TRBJ1-1; D is unresolved. V shed 6 bases and J shed 1 base, with 9 bases lying between them. The CDR3 is 13 amino acids. CDR1 LNHDA and CDR2 SQIVND come from the germline V gene (reference sequence). In nucleotides, the CDR3 is TGTGCCAGTAGATTCTATCGGAACACTGAAGCTTTCTTT. It specifies CASRFYRNTEAFF. The full variable domain, its missing parts supplied by reference TRBV19 and TRBJ1-1, is DGGITQSPKYLFRKEGQNVTLSCEQNLNHDAMYWYRQDPGQGLRLIYYSQIVNDFQKGDIAEGYSVSREKKESFPLTVTSAQKNPTAFYLCASRFYRNTEAFFGQGTRLTVV.

This clone was found once. The J gene is TRBJ2-1, the V gene TRBV15; TRBD2 agrees at 7 bases. Germline V gene data show CDR1 as LNHNV and CDR2 as YYDKDF (reference sequence). The length of the CDR3 is 16 residues. The junction had 5 bases not matched to a gene; V was cut back by 0 bases and J by 3 bases. For the CDR3, the DNA is TGTGCCACCAGCAGAGAACGGCGGGGGAGCTACAATGAGCAGTTCTTC. It codes for CATSRERRGSYNEQFF. The full variable domain, in which reference TRBV15 and TRBJ2-1 provide the parts outside the CDR3, is DAMVIQNPRYQVTQFGKPVTLSCSQTLNHNVMYWYQQKSSQAPKLLFHYYDKDFNNEADTPDNFQSRRPNTSFCFLDIRSPGLGDTAMYLCATSRERRGSYNEQFFGPGTRLTVL.

This chain joins TRBV29-1 and TRBJ2-3; a possible D gene is TRBD1 (6 bases). V was pared by 7 bases and J by 5 bases, with 13 bases between. Germline loops: CDR1 SQVTM, CDR2 ANQGSEA. The CDR3 covers 12 residues. CDR3 sequence: CSAGGFGDTQYF. CDR3 DNA: TGCAGCGCTGGGGGCTTTGGAGATACGCAGTATTTT.

This sequence joins TRBV7-9 and TRBJ2-7; D possibly uses TRBD1 or TRBD2 (5 bases each). This CDR3 contains 14 residues. The V gene lost 6 bases and the J gene lost 3 bases, with 15 bases spanning the gap. The germline V gene encodes CDR1 SEHNR and CDR2 FQNEAQ (reference sequence). The CDR3 loop reads CASSFRDGLYEQYF. The CDR3 DNA reads TGTGCCAGCAGTTTCCGGGACGGGCTCTACGAGCAGTACTTC.